What follows are 26 T cell receptor beta chains derived from one specimen sequenced in a study of cytomegalovirus exposure and HLA in healthy donors. Use of 60 Vbeta and 13 Jbeta primers characterized the PCR. This table comes from immunoSEQ multiplex PCR, and its TCRdb copy is limited to in-frame clones, with some not included. The sample lists about 120,000 clones, approximately 65% seen once, with approximately 1.4% in the top ten. The sequenced sample consisted of PBMCs. These receptors were collected from a man aged 18-30 years in good health and CMV-seronegative.

This clone was observed once. The chain links TRBV5-1 to TRBJ1-4; the D gene is possibly TRBD1 (6 bases). The CDR3 contains 14 residues. Trimming pared 4 bases from V and 5 bases from J, leaving 12 bases between. Germline V CDR1 and CDR2: SGHRS, YFSETQ. The CDR3 loop is CASSVGTPNEKLFF. Here the CDR3 DNA reads TGCGCCAGCAGCGTCGGGACACCCAATGAAAAACTGTTTTTT.

V usage is TRBV7-8 and J usage is TRBJ2-7; TRBD1 agrees at 10 bases. J lost 1 base, V lost 1 base, and 4 bases had no gene match. Germline V gene lookup returns CDR1 SGHVS and CDR2 FQNEAQ. The CDR3 covers 16 residues. The CDR3 region is CASSLVRDRGSYEQYF. DNA for the CDR3: TGTGCCAGCAGCTTAGTCCGGGACAGGGGATCCTACGAGCAGTACTTC.

This clone was seen a single time. V gene TRBV4-1 combines with J gene TRBJ2-7, with D possibly TRBD2 on 5 matching bases. Trimming took off 1 base at V and 5 bases at J, with 18 bases between the two ends. Germline CDR1 MGHRA, CDR2 YSYEKL. This CDR3 is built from 16 residues. CDR3 protein: CASSQASTLYSDEQYF. Here the CDR3 DNA reads TGCGCCAGCAGCCAAGCTTCAACCTTATATAGCGACGAGCAGTACTTC.

The V gene is TRBV10-3, the J gene TRBJ2-7, with 7 bases lining up with TRBD1. Germline V gene data show CDR1 as ENHRY and CDR2 as SYGVKD. V lost 0 bases, J lost 2 bases, and 4 bases stayed unmatched. CDR3 size: 15 residues. The DNA for the CDR3 is TGTGCCATCAGTGAGTCGGTCGGGACAGCCTACGAGCAGTACTTC. This gives the protein CAISESVGTAYEQYF.

This clone was seen a few times. V gene TRBV5-8 combines with J gene TRBJ1-2, with D possibly being TRBD1 (6 bases). Germline V gene lookup returns CDR1 SGHTS and CDR2 YDEGEE. The CDR3 has 15 residues. V dropped 4 bases and J dropped 4 bases, with 17 bases sitting between them. The CDR3 DNA is TGTGCCAGCAGCAGGAGATGGGACATCTCCTATGGCTACACCTTC. Protein sequence: CASSRRWDISYGYTF.

The genes are TRBV28 and TRBJ2-7; D is perhaps TRBD2 (6 bases). V was pared by 2 bases and J by 4 bases, with 12 bases between. Germline assignment: CDR1 MDHEN and CDR2 SYDVKM. The CDR3 spans 14 residues. Written as DNA, the CDR3 is TGTGCCAGCAGTTTAGCGGGAATCAAATACGAGCAGTACTTC. Its protein product is CASSLAGIKYEQYF.

This chain links TRBV27 with TRBJ1-1; TRBD1 matches at 7 bases. This CDR3 region has 14 residues. V trimming: 2 bases; J trimming: 3 bases; junction bases outside the gene matches: 3. Germline V CDR1 and CDR2: MNHEY, SMNVEV (reference sequence). DNA for the CDR3: TGTGCCAGCAGTTTACAACAGGGGTACACTGAAGCTTTCTTT. Translating it yields CASSLQQGYTEAFF.

V is TRBV29-1 and J is TRBJ1-1; 8 bases line up with TRBD1. With V trimmed by 6 bases and J by 2 bases, 5 bases remained unmatched. Per germline, CDR1 SQVTM and CDR2 ANQGSEA. The CDR3 extends over 13 amino acids. The CDR3 reads CSVRGRLNTEAFF. In nucleotides, the CDR3 is TGCAGCGTCAGGGGGCGGCTTAACACTGAAGCTTTCTTT.

The chain links TRBV7-9 to TRBJ2-7; TRBD2 aligns across 7 bases. This CDR3 has 14 residues. V dropped 7 bases and J dropped 2; count of bases not matched to a gene: 8. Germline CDR1 and CDR2: SEHNR and FQNEAQ (reference sequence). CDR3 in DNA: TGTGCCAGCACCCTATCTAGCGGAGCCTACGAGCAGTACTTC. This sequence encodes CASTLSSGAYEQYF.

CDR3 DNA sequence: TGTGCCAGCAGTTACTCGGCTAGCGGCGAGACCCAGTACTTC. Translation gives CASSYSASGETQYF. The chain joins TRBV6-6 to TRBJ2-5; 7 bases fit TRBD2. This CDR3 is 14 amino acids long. Unmatched junction bases numbered 3, after V lost 0 bases and J lost 5 bases. From germline, CDR1 is MNHNY and CDR2 SVGAGI (reference sequence).

The chain links TRBV28 to TRBJ1-1; tentatively, D is TRBD1 (6 bases). The CDR3 covers 15 residues. CDR1 is MDHEN, CDR2 SYDVKM, per germline. Trimming took off 4 bases at V and 1 base at J, with 13 bases between the two ends. DNA for the CDR3: TGTGCCAGCAGTTCCCCGGGACATAAGAACACTGAAGCTTTCTTT. Translated: CASSSPGHKNTEAFF.

The rearrangement links TRBV2 to TRBJ2-7, with D uncertain. Germline CDR1 and CDR2: SNHLY and FYNNEI. V lost 3 bases and J lost 3, with 6 bases in between. This CDR3 is built from 12 residues. In DNA form, the CDR3 reads TGTGCCAGCAGTGAGTCCGGCTACGAGCAGTACTTC. It yields the protein CASSESGYEQYF.

The J gene is TRBJ1-1, the V gene TRBV6-5; 9 nucleotides agree with TRBD1. The V and J ends lost 6 bases and 3 bases, in that order; junction bases with no gene match: 2. The CDR3 contains 13 residues. Germline V gives CDR1 MNHEY, CDR2 SVGAGI. The CDR3 loop is CASRRQGDTEAFF. The CDR3 DNA reads TGTGCCAGCAGACGACAGGGGGACACTGAAGCTTTCTTT.

The rearrangement joins TRBV4-1 to TRBJ1-4, with a weak D call TRBD1 (5 bases). The CDR3 sequence is 18 residues long. Germline V gene sequence: CDR1 MGHRA, CDR2 YSYEKL. V lost 5 bases, J lost 6 bases, and 25 bases lay in between. This CDR3 reads CASSYNGPPAAGDEKLFF. In DNA, the CDR3 is TGCGCCAGCAGCTACAACGGGCCCCCCGCCGCGGGGGATGAAAAACTGTTTTTT.

The chain employs TRBV10-1 and TRBJ1-4, with TRBD1 as a possible D gene (6 bases). Trimming removed 3 bases at V and 4 bases at J, with 6 bases between. CDR1 is WNHNN and CDR2 is SYGVQD in the germline V gene (reference sequence). CDR3 length: 13 residues. CDR3 in DNA: TGCGCCAGCAGTGACAGGGGTAATGAAAAACTGTTTTTT. It codes for CASSDRGNEKLFF.

This rearrangement joins TRBV29-1 to TRBJ2-7; weak D call: TRBD1 (5 bases). Germline CDR1 and CDR2: SQVTM and ANQGSEA. The V end lost 1 base, the J end lost 2 bases, and 15 bases lay between the germline ends. The CDR3 runs to 15 residues. The CDR3 DNA follows: TGCAGCGTTGAAGTGTCAGGGCGGTTCACCTACGAGCAGTACTTC. This encodes CSVEVSGRFTYEQYF.

This chain joins TRBV5-6 and TRBJ2-7; a weak D match, TRBD1 (6 bases). The germline CDR1 and CDR2 sequences are SGHDT and YYEEEE. The CDR3 runs 15 residues. Trimming left V 4 bases short and J 2 bases short, with 16 bases between. The CDR3, as DNA: TGTGCCAGCAGCCCCCTCTCCGGGACAACCTACGAGCAGTACTTC. It encodes CASSPLSGTTYEQYF.

V gene TRBV29-1 combines with J gene TRBJ1-2, with D possibly TRBD1 on 5 matching bases. The CDR3 is 10 amino acids. Trimming removed 7 bases at V and 8 bases at J, with 11 bases between. Germline CDR1 reads SQVTM; CDR2 reads ANQGSEA. Here the CDR3 reads CSASGEGYTF. DNA for the CDR3: TGCAGCGCGTCGGGGGAAGGCTACACCTTC.

The rearrangement links TRBV27 to TRBJ1-1; 8 bases are shared with TRBD1. CDR3 length equals 15 residues. Germline CDR1 and CDR2: MNHEY and SMNVEV (reference sequence). V shed 3 bases, J shed 4 bases, and the junction held 7 bases outside the gene matches. The CDR3 bases are TGTGCCAGCAGTTTTGGTGAGACAGGGGCCACTGAAGCTTTCTTT. Amino acid sequence: CASSFGETGATEAFF.

V usage is TRBV2 and J usage is TRBJ2-2; TRBD2 matches at 9 bases. V was pared by 4 bases and J by 7 bases, with 7 bases of the junction left unmatched. The CDR3 contains 15 residues. CDR1 and CDR2 from the germline V gene are SNHLY and FYNNEI. This CDR3 reads CASSAGTSSIGELFF. The CDR3 DNA is TGTGCCAGCAGTGCCGGGACTAGCTCCATCGGGGAGCTGTTTTTT.

This chain uses TRBV25-1 with TRBJ1-2; weak D call: TRBD1 (5 bases). Deletions cut 3 bases from V and 6 bases from J, with 14 bases between. Germline CDR1 MGHDK, CDR2 SYGVNS. The CDR3 has 14 residues. In nucleotides, the CDR3 is TGTGCCAGCAGTGATGGGGGGTGGGCCCATGGCTACACCTTC. This codes for CASSDGGWAHGYTF.

The chain carries TRBV19 and TRBJ1-4; possible D gene TRBD1, 6 bases. Trimming stripped 3 bases from V and 6 bases from J, with 8 bases between. CDR3 length: 13 amino acids. Germline V gives CDR1 LNHDA, CDR2 SQIVND (reference sequence). The CDR3 nucleotides read TGTGCCAGTAGTATCAGGACAGATGAAAAACTGTTTTTT. Residues: CASSIRTDEKLFF.

This clone has more than one count but fewer than ten. This rearrangement joins TRBV6-1 to TRBJ2-1; 10 positions match TRBD1. Germline CDR1 reads MNHNS; CDR2 reads SASEGT. Losses at the gene ends were 1 base for V and 6 bases for J; bases not matched to a gene: 6. The CDR3 has 16 residues. CDR3 nucleotide sequence: TGTGCCAGCAGTGAAGGGACAGGGGGTAAGGGCAATGAGCAGTTCTTC. It is translated as CASSEGTGGKGNEQFF.

This clone was observed a handful of times. This CDR3 is also generated by other DNA sequences in the sample. The gene calls are TRBV9 and TRBJ2-3; the D is unclear. Germline V lookup: CDR1 SGDLS, CDR2 YYNGEE. The CDR3 runs to 13 residues. Between the trimmed V and J ends, which lost 0 bases and 1 base, there was a span of 3 bases. Here the CDR3 DNA reads TGTGCCAGCAGCGTAGCGGGCACAGATACGCAGTATTTT. It encodes CASSVAGTDTQYF.

This clone was observed a single time. The CDR3 sequence is CASSIGGAASYEQYF. Written as DNA, the CDR3 is TGTGCCAGTAGTATAGGGGGAGCCGCCTCCTACGAGCAGTACTTC. The V and J genes are TRBV19 and TRBJ2-7, with D possibly being TRBD2 (5 bases). Trimming cost V 1 base and J 0 bases, with 10 bases left between them. The CDR3 loop spans 15 amino acids. Germline CDR1 and CDR2: LNHDA and SQIVND (reference sequence).

The V gene is TRBV7-2, the J gene TRBJ1-5; D remains unclear. The CDR3 consists of 12 residues. Trimming shortened V by 1 base and J by 9 bases, and 7 bases separated the two germline ends. Germline assignment: CDR1 SGHTA and CDR2 FQGNSA. Here the CDR3 reads CASSLGAGPQHF. CDR3 in DNA: TGTGCCAGCAGCTTAGGGGCTGGGCCCCAGCATTTT.